One and the same sample provided the 3 T cell receptor beta chains below, sequenced in a study of T cells after posttransplantation cyclophosphamide. This table comes from immunoSEQ multiplex PCR, and its TCRdb copy is limited to in-frame clones, with some not included. The sample has roughly 7,400 clones, none seen only once. Busulfan-fludarabine conditioning, marrow transplant, and cyclophosphamide on days +3 and +4 were administered. The source material was PBMCs, sampled after allogeneic stem cell transplant with posttransplant cyclophosphamide. Receptors originate from a female patient in her 50s who received an allogeneic stem cell transplant from a related donor, was CMV-positive, and had no GVHD. Some T cells may be transferred from the graft donor.

This clone occurred many times. V and J are TRBV6-6 and TRBJ2-7, with 7 bases lining up with TRBD2. The CDR3 is made up of 15 amino acids. V lost 6 bases, J lost 2 bases, and 10 bases stayed unmatched. Per germline, CDR1 MNHNY and CDR2 SVGAGI (reference sequence). The CDR3 bases are TGTGCCAGCAGCATTTGGGGGGGAGGGACCTACGAGCAGTACTTC. Protein: CASSIWGGGTYEQYF.

This clone was counted only a few times. This sequence joins TRBV12-3 or TRBV12-4 and TRBJ1-2, with TRBD1 identical over 7 bases. The CDR3 sequence is 14 residues long. V gave up 8 bases and J gave up 4 bases; unmatched junction bases: 10. In nucleotides, the CDR3 is TGTGCCAGCGGATATAACAGGGGAACCTATGGCTACACCTTC. It is translated as CASGYNRGTYGYTF.

This clone was found many times. The J gene is TRBJ1-5, the V gene TRBV29-1, with TRBD1 as a possible D gene (5 bases). CDR1 and CDR2 from the germline V gene are SQVTM and ANQGSEA. V was shortened by 4 bases and J by 1 base, with 8 bases between the two germline ends. The CDR3 runs to 13 residues. The CDR3 sequence is CSVGQSSNQPQHF. CDR3 bases: TGCAGCGTTGGACAGTCAAGCAATCAGCCCCAGCATTTT.